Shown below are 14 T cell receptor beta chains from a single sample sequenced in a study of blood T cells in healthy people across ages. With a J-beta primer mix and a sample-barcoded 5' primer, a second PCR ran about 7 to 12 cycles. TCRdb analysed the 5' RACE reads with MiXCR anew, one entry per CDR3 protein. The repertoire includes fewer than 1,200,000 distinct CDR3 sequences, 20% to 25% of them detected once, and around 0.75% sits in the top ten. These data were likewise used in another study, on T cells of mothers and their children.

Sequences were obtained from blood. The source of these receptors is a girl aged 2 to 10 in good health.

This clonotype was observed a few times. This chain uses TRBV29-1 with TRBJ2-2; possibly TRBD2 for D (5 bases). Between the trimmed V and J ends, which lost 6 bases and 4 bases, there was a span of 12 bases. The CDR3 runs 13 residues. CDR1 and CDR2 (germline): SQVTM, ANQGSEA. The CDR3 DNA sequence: TGCAGCGTCGACCGGGGTAGCACCGGGGAGCTGTTTTTT. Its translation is CSVDRGSTGELFF.

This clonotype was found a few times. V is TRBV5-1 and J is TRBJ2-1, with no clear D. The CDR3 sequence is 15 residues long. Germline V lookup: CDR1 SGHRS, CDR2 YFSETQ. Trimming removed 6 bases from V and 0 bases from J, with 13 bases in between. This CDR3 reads CASNEGSPSYNEQFF. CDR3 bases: TGCGCCAGCAATGAAGGCAGCCCCTCCTACAATGAGCAGTTCTTC.

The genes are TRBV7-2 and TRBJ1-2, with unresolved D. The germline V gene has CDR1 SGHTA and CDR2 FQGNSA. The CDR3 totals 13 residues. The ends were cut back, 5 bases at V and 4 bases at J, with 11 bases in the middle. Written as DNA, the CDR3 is TGTGCCAGCAGCCCCGACATTGGCTATGGCTACACCTTC. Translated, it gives CASSPDIGYGYTF.

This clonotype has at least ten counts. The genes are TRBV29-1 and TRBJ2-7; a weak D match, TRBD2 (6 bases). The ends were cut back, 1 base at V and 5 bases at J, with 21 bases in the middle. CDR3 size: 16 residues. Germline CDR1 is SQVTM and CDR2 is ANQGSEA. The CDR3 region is CSVEASPDGGVHEQYF. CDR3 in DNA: TGCAGCGTTGAAGCCTCGCCCGACGGAGGGGTCCACGAGCAGTACTTC.

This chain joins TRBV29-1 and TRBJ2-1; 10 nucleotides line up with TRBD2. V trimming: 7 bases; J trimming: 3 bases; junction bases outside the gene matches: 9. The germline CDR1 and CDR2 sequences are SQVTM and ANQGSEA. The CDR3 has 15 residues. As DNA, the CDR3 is TGCAGCGCCCCAACAACTAGCGGGGTCTACAATGAGCAGTTCTTC. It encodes CSAPTTSGVYNEQFF.

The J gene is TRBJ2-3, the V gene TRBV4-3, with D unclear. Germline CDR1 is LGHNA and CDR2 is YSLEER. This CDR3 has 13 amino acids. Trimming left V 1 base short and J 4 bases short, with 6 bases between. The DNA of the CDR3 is TGCGCCAGCAGCCAAGTTCGAGCAGATACGCAGTATTTT. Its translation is CASSQVRADTQYF.

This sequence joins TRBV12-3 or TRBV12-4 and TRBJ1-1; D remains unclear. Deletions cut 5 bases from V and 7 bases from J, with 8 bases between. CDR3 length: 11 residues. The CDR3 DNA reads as TGTGCCAGCAGTCTTACAGATGAAGCTTTCTTT. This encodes CASSLTDEAFF.

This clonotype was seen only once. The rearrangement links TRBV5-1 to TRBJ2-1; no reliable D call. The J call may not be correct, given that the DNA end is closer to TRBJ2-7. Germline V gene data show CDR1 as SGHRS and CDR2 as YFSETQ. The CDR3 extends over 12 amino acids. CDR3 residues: CASSLESDEQYF. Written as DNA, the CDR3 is TGCGCCAGCAGCTTGGAGTCGGACGAGCAGTACTTC.

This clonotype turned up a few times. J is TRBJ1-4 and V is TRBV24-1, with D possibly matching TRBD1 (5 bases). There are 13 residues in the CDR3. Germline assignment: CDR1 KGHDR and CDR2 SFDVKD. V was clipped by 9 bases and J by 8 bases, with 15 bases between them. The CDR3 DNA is TGTGCCACCGGTGCTAGTGGGACCGAAAAACTGTTTTTT. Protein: CATGASGTEKLFF.

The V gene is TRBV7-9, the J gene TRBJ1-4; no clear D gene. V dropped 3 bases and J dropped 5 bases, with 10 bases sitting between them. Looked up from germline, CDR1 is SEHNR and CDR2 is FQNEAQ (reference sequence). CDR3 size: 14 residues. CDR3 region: CASSLRLDNEKLFF. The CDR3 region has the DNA TGTGCCAGCAGCTTGAGGCTTGACAATGAAAAACTGTTTTTT.

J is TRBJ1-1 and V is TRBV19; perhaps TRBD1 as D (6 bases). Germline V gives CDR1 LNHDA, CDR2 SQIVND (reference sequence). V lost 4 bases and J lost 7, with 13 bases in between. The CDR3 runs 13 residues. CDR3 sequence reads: CASSTARDIEAFF. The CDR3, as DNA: TGTGCCAGTAGTACCGCAAGGGACATTGAAGCTTTCTTT.

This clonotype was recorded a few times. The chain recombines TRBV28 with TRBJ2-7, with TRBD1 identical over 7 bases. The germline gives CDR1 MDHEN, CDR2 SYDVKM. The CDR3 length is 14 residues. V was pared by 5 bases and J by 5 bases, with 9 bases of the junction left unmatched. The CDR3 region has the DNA TGTGCCAGCAGTCTAAGAAACAGGGGAGACGAGCAGTACTTC. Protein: CASSLRNRGDEQYF.

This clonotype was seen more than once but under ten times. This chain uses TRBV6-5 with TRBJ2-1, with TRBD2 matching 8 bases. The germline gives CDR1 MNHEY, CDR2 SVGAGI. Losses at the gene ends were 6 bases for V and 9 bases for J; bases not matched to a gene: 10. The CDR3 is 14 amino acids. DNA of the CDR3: TGTGCCAGCAGAGTCGGGGGGGGAGAGGTTGAGCAGTTCTTC. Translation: CASRVGGGEVEQFF.

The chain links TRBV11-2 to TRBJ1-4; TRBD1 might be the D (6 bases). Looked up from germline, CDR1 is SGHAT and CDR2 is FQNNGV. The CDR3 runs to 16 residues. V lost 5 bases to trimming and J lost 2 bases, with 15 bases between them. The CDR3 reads CASSLLYRGTNEKLFF. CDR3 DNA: TGTGCCAGCAGCCTGCTTTATAGGGGGACTAATGAAAAACTGTTTTTT.